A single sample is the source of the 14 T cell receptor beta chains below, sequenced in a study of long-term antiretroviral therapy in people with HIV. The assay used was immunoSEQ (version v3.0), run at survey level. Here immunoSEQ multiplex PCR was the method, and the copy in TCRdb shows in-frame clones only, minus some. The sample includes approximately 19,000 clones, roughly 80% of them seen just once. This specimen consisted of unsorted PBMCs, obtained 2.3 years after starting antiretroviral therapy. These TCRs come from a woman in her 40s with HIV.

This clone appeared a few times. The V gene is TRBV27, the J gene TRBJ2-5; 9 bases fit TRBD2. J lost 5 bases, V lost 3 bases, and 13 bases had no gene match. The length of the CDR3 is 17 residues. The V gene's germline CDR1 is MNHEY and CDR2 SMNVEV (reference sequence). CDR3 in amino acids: CASSLKPRLAGRETQYF. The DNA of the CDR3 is TGTGCCAGCAGTTTGAAACCCCGGCTAGCGGGACGGGAGACCCAGTACTTC.

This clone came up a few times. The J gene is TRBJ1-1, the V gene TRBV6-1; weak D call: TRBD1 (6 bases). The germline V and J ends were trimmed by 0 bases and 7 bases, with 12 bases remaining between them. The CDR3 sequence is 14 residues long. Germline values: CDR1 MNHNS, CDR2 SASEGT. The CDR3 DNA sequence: TGTGCCAGCAGTGAAGCGCAGTCAGGGGATGAAGCTTTCTTT. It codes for CASSEAQSGDEAFF.

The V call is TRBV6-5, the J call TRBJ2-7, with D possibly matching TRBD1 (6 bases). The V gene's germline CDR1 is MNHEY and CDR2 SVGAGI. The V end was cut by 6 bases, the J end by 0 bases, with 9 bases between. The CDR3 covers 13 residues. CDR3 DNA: TGTGCCAGCAGGCCGGACAGCTCCTACGAGCAGTACTTC. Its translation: CASRPDSSYEQYF.

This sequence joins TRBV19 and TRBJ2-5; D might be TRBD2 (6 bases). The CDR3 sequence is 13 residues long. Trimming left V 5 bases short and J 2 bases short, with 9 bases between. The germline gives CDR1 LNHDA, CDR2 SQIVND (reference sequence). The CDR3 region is CASSWAGQETQYF. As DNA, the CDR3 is TGTGCCAGTAGTTGGGCGGGGCAAGAGACCCAGTACTTC. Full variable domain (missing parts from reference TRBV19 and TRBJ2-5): DGGITQSPKYLFRKEGQNVTLSCEQNLNHDAMYWYRQDPGQGLRLIYYSQIVNDFQKGDIAEGYSVSREKKESFPLTVTSAQKNPTAFYLCASSWAGQETQYFGPGTRLLVL.

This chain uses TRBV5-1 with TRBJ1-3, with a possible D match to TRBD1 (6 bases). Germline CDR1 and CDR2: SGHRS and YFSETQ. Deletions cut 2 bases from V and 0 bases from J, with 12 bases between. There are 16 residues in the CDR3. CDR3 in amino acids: CASSFAGVISGNTIYF. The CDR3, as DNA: TGCGCCAGCAGCTTCGCAGGGGTCATCTCTGGAAACACCATATATTTT.

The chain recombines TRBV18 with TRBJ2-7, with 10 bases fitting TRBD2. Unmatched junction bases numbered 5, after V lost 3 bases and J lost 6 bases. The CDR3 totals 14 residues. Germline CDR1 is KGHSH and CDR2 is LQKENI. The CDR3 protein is CASSPLAGVPEQYF. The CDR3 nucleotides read TGTGCCAGCTCACCGCTAGCGGGAGTGCCCGAGCAGTACTTC. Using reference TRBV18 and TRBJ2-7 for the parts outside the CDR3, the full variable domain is NAGVMQNPRHLVRRRGQEARLRCSPMKGHSHVYWYRQLPEEGLKFMVYLQKENIIDESGMPKERFSAEFPKEGPSILRIQQVVRGDSAAYFCASSPLAGVPEQYFGPGTRLTVT.

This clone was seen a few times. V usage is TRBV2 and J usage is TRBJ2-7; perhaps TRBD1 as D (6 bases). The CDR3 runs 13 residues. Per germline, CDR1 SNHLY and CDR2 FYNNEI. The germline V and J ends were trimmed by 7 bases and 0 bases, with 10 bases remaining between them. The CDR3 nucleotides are TGTGCCAGCATGGGGGACAACTCCTACGAGCAGTACTTC. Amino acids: CASMGDNSYEQYF.

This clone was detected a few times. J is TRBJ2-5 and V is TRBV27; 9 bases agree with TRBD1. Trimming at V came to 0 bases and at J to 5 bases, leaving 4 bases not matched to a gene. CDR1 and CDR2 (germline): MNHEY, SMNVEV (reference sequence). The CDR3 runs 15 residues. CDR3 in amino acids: CASSLSGTGLETQYF. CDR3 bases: TGTGCCAGCAGTTTATCGGGGACAGGGTTGGAGACCCAGTACTTC.

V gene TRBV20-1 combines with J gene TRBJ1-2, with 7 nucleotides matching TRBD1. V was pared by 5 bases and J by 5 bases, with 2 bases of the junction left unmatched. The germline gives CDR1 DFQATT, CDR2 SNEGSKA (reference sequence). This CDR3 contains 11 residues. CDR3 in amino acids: CSARQGYGYTF. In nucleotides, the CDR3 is TGCAGTGCTCGACAGGGATATGGCTACACCTTC.

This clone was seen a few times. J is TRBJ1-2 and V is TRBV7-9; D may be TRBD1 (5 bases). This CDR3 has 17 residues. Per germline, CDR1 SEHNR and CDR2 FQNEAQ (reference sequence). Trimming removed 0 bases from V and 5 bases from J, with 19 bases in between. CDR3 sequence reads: CASSLAMGQGWAYGYTF. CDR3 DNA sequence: TGTGCCAGCAGCTTAGCGATGGGGCAGGGATGGGCTTATGGCTACACCTTC.

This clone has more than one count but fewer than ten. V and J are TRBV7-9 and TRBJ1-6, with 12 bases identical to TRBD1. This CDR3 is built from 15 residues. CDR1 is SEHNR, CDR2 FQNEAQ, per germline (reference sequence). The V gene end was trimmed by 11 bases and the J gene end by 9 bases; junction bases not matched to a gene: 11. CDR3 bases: TGTGCCGGCGAATCGGGACAGGGGGCGTTTTCACCCCTCCACTTT. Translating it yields CAGESGQGAFSPLHF.

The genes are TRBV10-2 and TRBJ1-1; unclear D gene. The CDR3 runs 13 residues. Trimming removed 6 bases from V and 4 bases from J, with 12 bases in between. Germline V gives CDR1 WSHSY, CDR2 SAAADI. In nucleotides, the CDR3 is TGCGCCAGCAGCCCCGGACGGCTCACTGAAGCTTTCTTT. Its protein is CASSPGRLTEAFF.

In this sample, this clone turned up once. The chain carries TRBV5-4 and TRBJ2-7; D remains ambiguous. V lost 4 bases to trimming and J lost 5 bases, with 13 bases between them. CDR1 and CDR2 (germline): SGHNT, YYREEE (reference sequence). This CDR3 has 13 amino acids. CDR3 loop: CASSPGLSDEQYF. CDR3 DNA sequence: TGTGCCAGCAGCCCCGGGTTAAGCGACGAGCAGTACTTC.

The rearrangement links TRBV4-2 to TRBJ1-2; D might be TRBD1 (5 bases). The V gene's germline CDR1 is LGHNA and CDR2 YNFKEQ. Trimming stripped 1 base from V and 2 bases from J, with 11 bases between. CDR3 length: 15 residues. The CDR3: CASSQVTTGNYGYTF. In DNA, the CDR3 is TGTGCCAGCAGCCAAGTAACTACAGGAAACTATGGCTACACCTTC.